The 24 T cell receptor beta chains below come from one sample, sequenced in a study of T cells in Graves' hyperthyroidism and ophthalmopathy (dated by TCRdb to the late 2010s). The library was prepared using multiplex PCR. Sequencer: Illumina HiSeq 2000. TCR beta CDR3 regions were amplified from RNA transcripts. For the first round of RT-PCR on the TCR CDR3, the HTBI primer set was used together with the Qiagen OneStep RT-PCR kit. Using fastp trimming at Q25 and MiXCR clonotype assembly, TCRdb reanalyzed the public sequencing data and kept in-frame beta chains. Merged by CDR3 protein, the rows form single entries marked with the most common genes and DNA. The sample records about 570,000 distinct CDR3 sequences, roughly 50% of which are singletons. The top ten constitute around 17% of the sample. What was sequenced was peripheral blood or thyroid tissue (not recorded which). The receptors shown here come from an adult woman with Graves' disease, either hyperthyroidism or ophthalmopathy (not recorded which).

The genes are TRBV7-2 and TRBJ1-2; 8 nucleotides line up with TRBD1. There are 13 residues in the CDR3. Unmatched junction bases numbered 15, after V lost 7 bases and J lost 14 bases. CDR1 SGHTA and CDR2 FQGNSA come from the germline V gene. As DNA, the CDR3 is TGTGCCAGCAAGCAAATGGCCAGGGGGCTAAGTACCTTC. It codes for CASKQMARGLSTF.

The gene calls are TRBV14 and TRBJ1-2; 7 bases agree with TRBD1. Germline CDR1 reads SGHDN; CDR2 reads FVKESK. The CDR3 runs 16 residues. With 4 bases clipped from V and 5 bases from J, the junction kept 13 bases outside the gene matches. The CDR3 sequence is CASSLVGTATEYGYTF. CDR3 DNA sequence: TGTGCCAGCAGCCTGGTAGGGACAGCGACGGAGTATGGCTACACCTTC. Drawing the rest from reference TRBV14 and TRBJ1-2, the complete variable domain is EAGVTQFPSHSVIEKGQTVTLRCDPISGHDNLYWYRRVMGKEIKFLLHFVKESKQDESGMPNNRFLAERTGGTYSTLKVQPAELEDSGVYFCASSLVGTATEYGYTFGSGTRLTVV.

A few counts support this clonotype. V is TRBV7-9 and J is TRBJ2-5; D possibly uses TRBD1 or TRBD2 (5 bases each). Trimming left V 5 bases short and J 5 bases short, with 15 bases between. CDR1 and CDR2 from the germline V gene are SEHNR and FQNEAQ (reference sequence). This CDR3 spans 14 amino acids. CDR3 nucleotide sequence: TGTGCCAGCAGCGGATCCCGGGACGGGGAGACCCAGTACTTC. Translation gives CASSGSRDGETQYF.

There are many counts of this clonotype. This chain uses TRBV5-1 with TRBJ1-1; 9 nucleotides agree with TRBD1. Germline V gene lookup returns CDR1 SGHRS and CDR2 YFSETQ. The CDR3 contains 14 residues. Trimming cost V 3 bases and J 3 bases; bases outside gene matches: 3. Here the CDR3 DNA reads TGCGCCAGCAGCTCACGACAGGGGGACACTGAAGCTTTCTTT. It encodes CASSSRQGDTEAFF.

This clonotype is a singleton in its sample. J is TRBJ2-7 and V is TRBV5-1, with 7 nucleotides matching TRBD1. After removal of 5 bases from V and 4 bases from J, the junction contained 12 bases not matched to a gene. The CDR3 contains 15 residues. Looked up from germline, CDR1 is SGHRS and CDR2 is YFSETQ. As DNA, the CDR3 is TGCGCCAGCAGTCTATTTACAGGGGCGCATTACGAGCAGTACTTC. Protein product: CASSLFTGAHYEQYF.

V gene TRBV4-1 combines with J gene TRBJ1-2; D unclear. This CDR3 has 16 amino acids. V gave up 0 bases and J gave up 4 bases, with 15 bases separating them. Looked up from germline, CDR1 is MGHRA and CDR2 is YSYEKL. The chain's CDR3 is CASSQDMTTVVYGYTF. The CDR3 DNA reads TGCGCCAGCAGCCAAGACATGACGACGGTCGTCTATGGCTACACCTTC.

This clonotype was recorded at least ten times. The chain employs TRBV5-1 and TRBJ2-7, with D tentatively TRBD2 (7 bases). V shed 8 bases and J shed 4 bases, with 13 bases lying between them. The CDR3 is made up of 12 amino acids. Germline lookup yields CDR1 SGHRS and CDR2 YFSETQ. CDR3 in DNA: TGCGCCAGTGCCAGCGGGACATACGAGCAGTACTTC. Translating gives CASASGTYEQYF.

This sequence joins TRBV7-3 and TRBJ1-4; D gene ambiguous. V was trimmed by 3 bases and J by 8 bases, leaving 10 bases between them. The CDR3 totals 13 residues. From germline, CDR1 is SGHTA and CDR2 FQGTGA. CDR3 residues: CASSFSAREKLFF. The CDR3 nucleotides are TGTGCCAGCAGCTTTAGCGCCAGGGAAAAACTGTTTTTT. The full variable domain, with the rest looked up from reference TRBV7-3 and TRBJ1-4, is GAGVSQTPSNKVTEKGKYVELRCDPISGHTALYWYRQSLGQGPEFLIYFQGTGAADDSGLPNDRFFAVRPEGSVSTLKIQRTERGDSAVYLCASSFSAREKLFFGSGTQLSVL.

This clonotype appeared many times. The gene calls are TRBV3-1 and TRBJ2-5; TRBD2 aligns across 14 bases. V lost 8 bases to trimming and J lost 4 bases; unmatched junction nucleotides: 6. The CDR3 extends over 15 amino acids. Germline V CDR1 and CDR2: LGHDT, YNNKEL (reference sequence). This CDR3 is CASQGLAGGGETQYF. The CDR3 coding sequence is TGTGCCAGCCAAGGACTAGCGGGAGGCGGAGAGACCCAGTACTTC.

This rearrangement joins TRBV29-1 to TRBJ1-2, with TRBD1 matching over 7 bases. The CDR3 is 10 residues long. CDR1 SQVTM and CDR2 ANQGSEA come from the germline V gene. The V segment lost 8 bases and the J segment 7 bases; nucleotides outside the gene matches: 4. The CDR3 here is CSTTGAGYTF. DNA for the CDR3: TGCAGCACAACAGGGGCTGGCTACACCTTC. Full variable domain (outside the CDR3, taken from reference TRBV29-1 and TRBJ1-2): SAVISQKPSRDICQRGTSLTIQCQVDSQVTMMFWYRQQPGQSLTLIATANQGSEATYESGFVIDKFPISRPNLTFSTLTVSNMSPEDSSIYLCSTTGAGYTFGSGTRLTVV.

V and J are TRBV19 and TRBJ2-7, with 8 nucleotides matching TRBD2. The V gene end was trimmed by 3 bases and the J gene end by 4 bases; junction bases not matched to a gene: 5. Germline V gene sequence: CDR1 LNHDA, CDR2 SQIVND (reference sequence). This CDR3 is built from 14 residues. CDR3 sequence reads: CASSIRAGAYEQYF. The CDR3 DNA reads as TGTGCCAGTAGTATCCGAGCGGGAGCTTACGAGCAGTACTTC.

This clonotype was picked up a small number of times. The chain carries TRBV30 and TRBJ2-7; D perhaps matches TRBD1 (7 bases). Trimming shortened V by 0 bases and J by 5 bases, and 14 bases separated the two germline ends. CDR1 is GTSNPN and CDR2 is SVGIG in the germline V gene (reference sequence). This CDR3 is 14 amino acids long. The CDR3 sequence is CAWSVQGGADEQYF. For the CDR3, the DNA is TGTGCCTGGAGTGTGCAGGGGGGCGCGGACGAGCAGTACTTC.

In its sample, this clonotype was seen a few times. In nucleotides, the CDR3 is TGTGCCAGCAGTTTTCAGGGGACGTCCGAAGAGACCCAGTACTTC. It translates to CASSFQGTSEETQYF. The V gene is TRBV28, the J gene TRBJ2-5, with D possibly being TRBD1 (6 bases). The CDR3 has 15 amino acids. Per the germline V gene, CDR1 is MDHEN and CDR2 is SYDVKM. V was cut by 3 bases and J by 3 bases, with 14 bases left in between.

The CDR3 sequence is CASSELEETQYF. DNA of the CDR3: TGCGCCAGCAGCGAACTAGAGGAGACCCAGTACTTC. The genes are TRBV10-1 and TRBJ2-5; D perhaps matches TRBD2 (5 bases). V lost 6 bases and J lost 5, with 10 bases in between. The CDR3 has 12 amino acids. In germline, CDR1 is WNHNN, CDR2 SYGVQD (reference sequence).

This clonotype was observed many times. The CDR3 nucleotides are TGTGCCAGCAGCCGTTCTACAGGGTCGACTGAAGCTTTCTTT. It codes for CASSRSTGSTEAFF. The V call is TRBV7-2, the J call TRBJ1-1, with D possibly being TRBD1 (6 bases). Trimming stripped 5 bases from V and 5 bases from J, with 15 bases between. Germline CDR1 and CDR2: SGHTA and FQGNSA. The CDR3 extends over 14 amino acids.

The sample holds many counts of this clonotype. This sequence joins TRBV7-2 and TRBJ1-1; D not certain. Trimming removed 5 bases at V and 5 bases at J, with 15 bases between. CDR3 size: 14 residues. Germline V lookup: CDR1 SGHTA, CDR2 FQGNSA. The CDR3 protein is CASSRARLGTEAFF. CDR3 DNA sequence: TGTGCCAGCAGCCGGGCCCGCCTGGGGACTGAAGCTTTCTTT.

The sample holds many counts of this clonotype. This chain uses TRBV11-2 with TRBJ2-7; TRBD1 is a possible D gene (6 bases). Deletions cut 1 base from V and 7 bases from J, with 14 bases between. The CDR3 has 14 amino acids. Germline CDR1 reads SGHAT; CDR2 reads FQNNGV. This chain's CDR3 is CASSLARGPGEQYF. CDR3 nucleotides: TGTGCCAGCAGCTTAGCCAGGGGACCCGGAGAGCAGTACTTC. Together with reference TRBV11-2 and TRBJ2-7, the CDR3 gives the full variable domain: EAGVAQSPRYKIIEKRQSVAFWCNPISGHATLYWYQQILGQGPKLLIQFQNNGVVDDSQLPKDRFSAERLKGVDSTLKIQPAKLEDSAVYLCASSLARGPGEQYFGPGTRLTVT.

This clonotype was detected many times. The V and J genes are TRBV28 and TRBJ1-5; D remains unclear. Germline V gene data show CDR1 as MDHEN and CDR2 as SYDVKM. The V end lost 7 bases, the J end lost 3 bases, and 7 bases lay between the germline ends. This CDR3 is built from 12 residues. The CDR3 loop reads CASTRYNQPQHF. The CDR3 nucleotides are TGTGCCAGCACACGTTACAATCAGCCCCAGCATTTT.

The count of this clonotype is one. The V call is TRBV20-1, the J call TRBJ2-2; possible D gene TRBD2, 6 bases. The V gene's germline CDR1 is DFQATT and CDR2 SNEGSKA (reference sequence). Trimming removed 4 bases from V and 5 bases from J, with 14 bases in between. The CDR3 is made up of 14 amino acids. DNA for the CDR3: TGCAGTGCTACGGCATACAGCGGGACCGGGGAGCTGTTTTTT. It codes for CSATAYSGTGELFF.

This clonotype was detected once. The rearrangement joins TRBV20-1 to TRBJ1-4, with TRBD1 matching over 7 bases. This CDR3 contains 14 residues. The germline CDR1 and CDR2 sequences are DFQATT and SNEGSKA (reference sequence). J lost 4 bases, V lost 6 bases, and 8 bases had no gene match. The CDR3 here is CSAEDRAGNEKLFF. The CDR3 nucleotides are TGCAGTGCCGAAGACAGGGCCGGTAATGAAAAACTGTTTTTT.

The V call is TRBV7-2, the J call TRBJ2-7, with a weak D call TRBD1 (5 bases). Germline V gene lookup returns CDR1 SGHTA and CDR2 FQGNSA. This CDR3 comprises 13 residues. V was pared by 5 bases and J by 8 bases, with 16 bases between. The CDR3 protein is CASSAKGPGKQYF. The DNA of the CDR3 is TGTGCCAGCAGCGCCAAAGGGCCAGGGAAGCAGTACTTC.

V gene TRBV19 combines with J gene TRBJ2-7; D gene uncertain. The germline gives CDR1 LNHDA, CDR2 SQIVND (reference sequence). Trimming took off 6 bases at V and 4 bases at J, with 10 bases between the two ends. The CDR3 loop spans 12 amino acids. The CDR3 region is CASSQLMYEQYF. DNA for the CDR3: TGTGCCAGTAGCCAGCTCATGTACGAGCAGTACTTC.

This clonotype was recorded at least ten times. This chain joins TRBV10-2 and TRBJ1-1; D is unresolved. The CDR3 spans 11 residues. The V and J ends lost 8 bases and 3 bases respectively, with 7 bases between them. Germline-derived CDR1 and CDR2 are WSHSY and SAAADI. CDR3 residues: CASLEYTEAFF. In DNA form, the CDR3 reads TGCGCCAGCCTGGAGTACACTGAAGCTTTCTTT.

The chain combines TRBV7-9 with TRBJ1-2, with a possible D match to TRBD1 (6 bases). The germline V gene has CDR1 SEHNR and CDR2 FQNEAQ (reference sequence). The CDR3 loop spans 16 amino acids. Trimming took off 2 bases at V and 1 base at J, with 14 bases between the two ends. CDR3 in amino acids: CASSLFGQTLNYGYTF. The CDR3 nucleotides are TGTGCCAGCAGCTTATTCGGACAGACCCTTAACTATGGCTACACCTTC.